The 9 T cell receptor beta chains in this list originate from one sample, sequenced in a study of OX40 agonist ivuxolimab in advanced cancers. Profiled with immunoSEQ multiplex PCR; TCRdb holds only in-frame clones, not every one. The data show 30,000 to 40,000 clones, about 92% seen once. The sample here was CD4+ or CD8+ T cells sorted from blood, taken in a trial of the OX40 agonist ivuxolimab. Source of these receptors: an adult with an advanced solid tumor such as melanoma, head and neck, liver or kidney cancer.

This chain uses TRBV11-2 with TRBJ2-7; 8 positions agree with TRBD2. The germline V gene has CDR1 SGHAT and CDR2 FQNNGV. CDR3 length equals 14 residues. The V and J ends lost 3 bases and 3 bases, in that order; junction bases with no gene match: 4. CDR3: CASSLLGTSYEQYF. The CDR3 bases are TGTGCCAGCAGCTTGCTCGGGACTAGCTACGAGCAGTACTTC.

The chain links TRBV28 to TRBJ1-2; 8 bases line up with TRBD1. Trimming removed 3 bases from V and 8 bases from J; junction bases left unmatched: 5. Germline-derived CDR1 and CDR2 are MDHEN and SYDVKM. The CDR3 runs 13 residues. The chain's CDR3 is CASSFPDRGGYTF. CDR3 nucleotide sequence: TGTGCCAGCAGTTTCCCAGACAGGGGCGGCTACACCTTC.

The chain is built from TRBV7-8 and TRBJ1-2; D remains unclear. In germline, CDR1 is SGHVS, CDR2 FQNEAQ. With 1 base removed from V and 8 bases from J, the gap between germline ends came to 11 bases. The CDR3 extends over 13 amino acids. The CDR3 bases are TGTGCCAGCAGCTTAGAAAGAACTCGCGGCTACACCTTC. This codes for CASSLERTRGYTF.

This chain connects TRBV6-1 to TRBJ2-5; D unresolved. Germline loops: CDR1 MNHNS, CDR2 SASEGT. V was cut by 2 bases and J by 6 bases, with 4 bases left in between. This CDR3 comprises 11 residues. Here the CDR3 reads CASSEMKTQYF. The CDR3 DNA reads TGTGCCAGCAGTGAAATGAAGACCCAGTACTTC.

This chain links TRBV27 with TRBJ2-7; D gene ambiguous. CDR1 MNHEY and CDR2 SMNVEV come from the germline V gene (reference sequence). Trimming stripped 4 bases from V and 1 base from J, with 14 bases between. This CDR3 has 15 amino acids. The CDR3 here is CASSSDTFKSYEQYF. As DNA, the CDR3 is TGTGCCAGCAGTTCCGACACCTTCAAATCCTACGAGCAGTACTTC.

The genes are TRBV11-2 and TRBJ1-4; D is uncertain. The CDR3 length is 18 residues. Trimming stripped 5 bases from V and 2 bases from J, with 21 bases between. CDR1 and CDR2 (germline): SGHAT, FQNNGV. This CDR3 is CASSQDEQRVLTNEKLFF. In DNA, the CDR3 is TGTGCCAGCAGCCAGGACGAGCAACGGGTTTTGACTAATGAAAAACTGTTTTTT.

The rearrangement joins TRBV9 to TRBJ2-6; D is unresolved. Between the trimmed V and J ends, which lost 0 bases and 0 bases, there was a span of 1 base. CDR3 length: 14 residues. CDR1 is SGDLS, CDR2 YYNGEE, per germline. For the CDR3, the DNA is TGTGCCAGCAGCGTAGACTCTGGGGCCAACGTCCTGACTTTC. Translated, it gives CASSVDSGANVLTF.

The J gene is TRBJ1-5, the V gene TRBV18; a possible D gene is TRBD1 (5 bases). V dropped 2 bases and J dropped 7 bases, with 12 bases sitting between them. CDR3 size: 14 residues. Germline V gene lookup returns CDR1 KGHSH and CDR2 LQKENI. In DNA, the CDR3 is TGTGCCAGCTCACCAACGGGGGATCGACAGCCCCAGCATTTT. Protein product: CASSPTGDRQPQHF.

The rearrangement uses TRBV5-1 and TRBJ2-7; TRBD2 agrees at 8 bases. CDR3 length: 14 residues. V gave up 4 bases and J gave up 6 bases; unmatched junction bases: 9. Per germline, CDR1 SGHRS and CDR2 YFSETQ. The CDR3 DNA reads as TGCGCCAGCAGCCGACGATTAGCGGGAACCGAGCAGTACTTC. As protein: CASSRRLAGTEQYF.